Listed below are T cell receptor beta chains from one sample, sequenced in a study of CD8+CD57+ T cells in acquired aplastic anemia. TCRdb fed the reads into MiXCR, producing one record per CDR3 protein. The sample yields roughly 190,000 distinct CDR3 sequences, around 47% seen once. The sequenced sample was sorted CD4+, CD8+, or CD8+CD57+ T cells (not recorded which) from PBMCs. The receptors shown here come from a human donor with aplastic anemia. CDR3s include the opening cysteine and the closing phenylalanine or tryptophan. D genes are given only for firm matches. Clone sizes are given selectively: once, few, many, or a class where the clone is expanded.

j_call clone_size d_call v_call cdr3_nt cdr3_aa
TRBJ2-3 NA NA TRBV7-3 TGTGCCAGCAGCGACGGGCGGCTAGGGGGCACAGATACGCAGTATTTT CASSDGRLGGTDTQYF
TRBJ2-1 many NA TRBV5-4 TGTGCCAGCAGCTTGGCAGGGAGTTCGTCGAATGAGCAGTTCTTC CASSLAGSSSNEQFF
TRBJ2-1 NA TRBD1 TRBV24-1 TGTGCCACCAGTGATCTTACAGGGGCAGATGAGCAGTTCTTC CATSDLTGADEQFF
TRBJ2-7 few NA TRBV4-2 TGTGCCAGCAGCCAAGAGGGAGGCGGCTTGGCCGAGCAGTACTTC CASSQEGGGLAEQYF
TRBJ1-1 few TRBD1 TRBV10-3 TGTGCCACTGGACAGGGGACGAACACTGAAGCTTTCTTT CATGQGTNTEAFF
TRBJ2-5 NA NA TRBV24-1 TGTGCCACCAGTGACCCGACAGCTCCAGAGACCCAGTACTTC CATSDPTAPETQYF
TRBJ1-2 many NA TRBV20-1 TGCAGTGCTAGAGATCATCAGATTGACTATGGCTACACCTTC CSARDHQIDYGYTF
TRBJ1-6 NA TRBD1 TRBV10-3 TGTGCCATCAGTGCGGGACAGGGTGGTTCACCCCTCCACTTT CAISAGQGGSPLHF
TRBJ1-1 many NA TRBV5-1 TGCGCCAGCAGCTTACTGCAGGGTAATGAAGCTTTCTTT CASSLLQGNEAFF
TRBJ1-6 NA NA TRBV19 TGTGCCAGCGGCCAGGGCAACTATTCACCCCTCCACTTT CASGQGNYSPLHF
TRBJ1-2 NA NA TRBV20-1 TGCAGTGCTAGTGGGGGGGCTTACTCCTATGGCTACACCTTC CSASGGAYSYGYTF
TRBJ2-7 NA NA TRBV5-1 TGCGCCAGCAGCTTGGAGGGTGTCTACGAGCAGTACTTC CASSLEGVYEQYF
TRBJ1-6 few TRBD1 TRBV4-1 TGCGCCAGCCAGGAGACAGGGACGAATTCACCCCTCCACTTT CASQETGTNSPLHF
TRBJ1-1 many NA TRBV19 TGTGCCAGTAGTATAGATGGAAGGAGGGGGATAGGTGAAGCTTTCTTT CASSIDGRRGIGEAFF
TRBJ1-4 NA NA TRBV29-1 TGCAGCGTCGAGGGGGGGAGTGAAAAACTGTTTTTT CSVEGGSEKLFF
TRBJ1-2 many TRBD1 TRBV7-8 TGTGCCAGCAGCCACGGGACAGGCAAAAACTATGGCTACACCTTC CASSHGTGKNYGYTF
TRBJ2-7 many TRBD2 TRBV20-1 TGCAGTGCTAGACAGCGGGGGGGCTCCTACGAGCAGTACTTC CSARQRGGSYEQYF
TRBJ1-6 many NA TRBV7-6 TGTGCCAGCAGCTTGGATGCTGGAGGAACAGGGTCACCCCTCCACTTT CASSLDAGGTGSPLHF
TRBJ1-6 NA TRBD1 TRBV7-2 TGTGCCAGCAGCGCGCTAAAACAGGGGCGGGATTCACCCCCCCACTTT CASSALKQGRDSPPHF
TRBJ1-6 few NA TRBV10-3 TGTGCCTCAGGACAAATGGGCCGGGGAGATTCACCCCTCCACTTT CASGQMGRGDSPLHF
TRBJ1-2 NA TRBD1 TRBV3-1 TGTGCCAGCAGCGGTCGAGACAGGGGCCCCTCCTATGGCTACACCTTC CASSGRDRGPSYGYTF
TRBJ1-1 few NA TRBV19 TGTGCCAGTAGGAGGCAGGTGAACACTGAAGCTTTCTTT CASRRQVNTEAFF
TRBJ1-1 NA NA TRBV2 TGTGCCAGCAGTGAAGGGTCGAACACTGAAGCTTTCTTT CASSEGSNTEAFF
TRBJ1-6 few NA TRBV2 TGTGCCAGCAGTAAGGATGGATCACCCCTCCACTTT CASSKDGSPLHF
TRBJ2-7 NA NA TRBV12-3/TRBV12-4 TGTGCCAGCAGTTCCGCGAACCACGAGCAGTACTTC CASSSANHEQYF
TRBJ2-5 many NA TRBV7-9 TGTGCCACTATGGACGGTCCGAGGTACCAAGAGACCCAGTACTTC CATMDGPRYQETQYF
TRBJ2-6 many NA TRBV9 TGTGCCAGCAGCGACAGGGTGGCTGGGGCCAACGTCCTGACTTTC CASSDRVAGANVLTF
TRBJ2-1 NA NA TRBV7-9 TGTGCCAGCAGCTCACCGTCGGAGTATGAGCAGTTCTTC CASSSPSEYEQFF
TRBJ2-7 NA NA TRBV6-1 TGTGCCAGCACGCGCGGGGACTCCTACGAGCAGTACTTC CASTRGDSYEQYF
TRBJ1-2 many NA TRBV2 TGTGCCAGCAGTGCCCTACCAGTTGACTATGGCTACACCTTC CASSALPVDYGYTF
TRBJ1-6 many NA TRBV7-8 TGTGCCAGCAGCTCGAAGACAGGCCCAAGCTCCTATAATTCACCCCTCCACTTT CASSSKTGPSSYNSPLHF
TRBJ2-1 NA NA TRBV3-1 TGTGCCAGCAGTACGCTAGCCTACAATGAGCAGTTCTTC CASSTLAYNEQFF
TRBJ2-7 NA TRBD1 TRBV3-1 TGTGCCAGCAACCAATACAGGGGGCGGATTATCTACGAGCAGTACTTC CASNQYRGRIIYEQYF
TRBJ2-1 few TRBD1 TRBV24-1 TGTGCCACCAGTGATCCCCGGACAGGGGGCAATGAGCAGTTCTTC CATSDPRTGGNEQFF
TRBJ1-1 NA NA TRBV5-1 TGCGCCAGCAGCTTACGACCTGGCATGAACACTGAAGCTTTCTTT CASSLRPGMNTEAFF
TRBJ1-2 many NA TRBV29-1 TGCAGCGTTGAAGAGGGCAGGGGTGACTATGGCTACACCTTC CSVEEGRGDYGYTF
TRBJ1-5 many TRBD1 TRBV15 TGTGCCACCAAGGACAGGGGGAATCAGCCCCAGCATTTT CATKDRGNQPQHF
TRBJ1-5 few NA TRBV10-3 TGTGCCATCAATCAGGGGAGCAATCAGCCCCAGCATTTT CAINQGSNQPQHF
TRBJ2-2 NA NA TRBV2 TGTGCCAGCAGTGAAATAGCGGAGAACACCGGGGAGCTGTTTTTT CASSEIAENTGELFF
TRBJ2-5 few TRBD2 TRBV2 TGTGCCAGCACTAGCGGGAGGGCCGGAGAGACCCAGTACTTC CASTSGRAGETQYF
TRBJ2-3 many TRBD2 TRBV20-1 TGCAGTGCTAGCCCAGCTAGCGGGGAAACAGATACGCAGTATTTT CSASPASGETDTQYF
TRBJ2-2 NA NA TRBV30 TGTGCCGGGAGACTGTCCATCGGAACCGGGGAGCTGTTTTTT CAGRLSIGTGELFF
TRBJ2-1 many NA TRBV5-1 TGCGCCAGCAGCTTTGGAGGGCCAAGTGAGCAGTTCTTC CASSFGGPSEQFF
TRBJ2-1 NA NA TRBV7-8 TGTGCCAGCAGCACCAGGGATCGAAGCTCCTACAATGAGCAGTTCTTC CASSTRDRSSYNEQFF
TRBJ1-1 NA NA TRBV7-3 TGTGCCAGCAAGAAACACGTGGGCACTGAAGCTTTCTTT CASKKHVGTEAFF
TRBJ2-7 few NA TRBV27 TGTGCCAGCAGTTTATCTCCCTCCTACGAGCAGTACTTC CASSLSPSYEQYF
TRBJ1-2 many TRBD1 TRBV5-1 TGCGCCAGCAGCTTCCTGACAGGGGCCTATGGCTACACCTTC CASSFLTGAYGYTF